This TCR beta chain came from a study of blood T cell repertoires in COVID-19. Study summary: The analysed material was cDNA or gDNA that came from T cells, B-cell-depleted T cells, or PBMCs.

Germline lookup yields CDR1 SGHTA and CDR2 FQGNSA. The CDR3 is 13 residues long. The V end lost 1 base, the J end lost 5 bases, and 8 bases lay between the germline ends. In the original analysis: Reference gene primer amplification yielded estimated nucleated cell counts. Produced via immunoSEQ multiplex PCR; TCRdb's table is partial and in-frame only. V and J calls plus clone size are reproduced from that table; the DNA served to infer D and trimming. The sample includes 150,000 to 200,000 clones, less than 90% of them seen just once. V usage is TRBV7-2 and J usage is TRBJ1-1, with D unresolved. The clonotype was recovered from a woman aged 40 to 50 with acute or convalescent COVID-19. What was sequenced was peripheral blood. As DNA, the CDR3 is TGTGCCAGCAGCTTAGAAGAGGGAACTGAAGCTTTCTTT. This gives the protein CASSLEEGTEAFF.